One and the same sample provided the 20 T cell receptor beta chains below, sequenced in a study of tumor-infiltrating lymphocytes in primary liver carcinoma. Researchers drew blood RNA from unsorted whole blood and extracted germline DNA as well. The researchers produced TCR beta cDNA from approximately 0.45 ug total RNA with a constant-region primer. Slightly modified ARM-PCR, run as three nested multiplex PCR rounds, produced the TCR beta libraries. Researchers ran the first two PCR rounds for 9 to 10 cycles each with TRBV1-TRBV30 forward primers and a C-beta reverse primer. TCRdb analysed the multiplex PCR reads with MiXCR anew, one entry per CDR3 protein. This sample carries nearly 200,000 distinct CDR3 sequences, 65% of them seen once, and the ten largest clones take 7% to 8.5%. What was sequenced was peripheral blood. Receptors originate from a woman aged 55-69 years with primary liver carcinoma and hepatitis B virus infection.

In its sample, this clonotype was seen once. The rearrangement links TRBV11-2 to TRBJ2-2; D perhaps matches TRBD1 (5 bases). CDR3 length equals 14 residues. Germline CDR1 and CDR2: SGHAT and FQNNGV. Trimming left V 9 bases short and J 3 bases short, with 14 bases between. The CDR3 DNA reads TGTGCCAGTAGCCCACGGACACACACCGGGGAGCTGTTTTTT. It specifies CASSPRTHTGELFF.

The gene calls are TRBV12-3 or TRBV12-4 and TRBJ2-5; the D gene could be TRBD1 or TRBD2 (6 bases each). Deletions cut 5 bases from V and 9 bases from J, with 16 bases between. The CDR3 totals 13 residues. The CDR3 spells CASSRQEGRAQYF. The CDR3 DNA is TGTGCCAGCAGTCGACAGGAGGGCCGAGCCCAGTACTTC.

As to this clonotype: Relative to the germline gene, one junction end is altered; a read error may explain this. The chain employs TRBV6-6 and TRBJ2-2, with D tentatively TRBD1 (5 bases). This CDR3 has 15 amino acids. The V gene's germline CDR1 is MNHNY and CDR2 SVGAGI (reference sequence). CDR3 DNA: TGTACCAGCAGTTACCAAGACAGGAACACCGGGGAGCTGTTTTTT. Its translation: CTSSYQDRNTGELFF.

Worth noting for this clonotype: Just one base apart from a much larger clone, this may be a read error. The chain carries TRBV14 and TRBJ2-1; perhaps TRBD2 as D (6 bases). CDR3 size: 17 residues. V was cut by 3 bases and J by 2 bases, with 17 bases left in between. CDR1 SGHDN and CDR2 FVKESK come from the germline V gene. As DNA, the CDR3 is TGTGCCAGCAGCCACTGGGACGGCGGGACGGCCTACAATGAGCAGTTCTTC. It is translated as CASSHWDGGTAYNEQFF.

On this clonotype itself: One end of the junction does not line up with germline, which may come from a read error. V is TRBV11-1 and J is TRBJ2-7; perhaps TRBD1 as D (6 bases). The length of the CDR3 is 15 residues. The germline gives CDR1 SGHAT, CDR2 FQDESV (reference sequence). In DNA, the CDR3 is TGTGCCAGCAGCTTGTTACAGGGACCCTCCTGCGAGCAGTGCTTC. Amino acid sequence: CASSLLQGPSCEQCF.

This clonotype has only one observation. A junction boundary mismatches the germline segment, possibly from a read error. The chain uses TRBV7-9 and TRBJ2-3; TRBD1 matches 7 bases. Germline CDR1 SEHNR, CDR2 FQNEAQ (reference sequence). This CDR3 comprises 15 residues. The CDR3 loop reads CAISFNRGYTDTQYF. The CDR3 DNA reads as TGTGCCATCAGCTTCAACAGGGGATACACAGATACGCAGTATTTT.

A remark on this clonotype: This may stem from a read error, because a much larger clone lies one nucleotide away. The chain has TRBV7-8 and TRBJ1-5; D remains ambiguous. This CDR3 is built from 16 residues. V gave up 9 bases and J gave up 1 base, with 19 bases separating them. Germline V gene sequence: CDR1 SGHVS, CDR2 FQNEAQ. CDR3 sequence: CARSPRTGGSNQPQHF. CDR3 sequence (DNA): TGTGCCAGGAGCCCTAGGACCGGAGGGAGCAATCAGCCCCAGCATTTT. Full variable domain (outside the CDR3, taken from reference TRBV7-8 and TRBJ1-5): GAGVSQSPRYKVAKRGQDVALRCDPISGHVSLFWYQQALGQGPEFLTYFQNEAQLDKSGLPSDRFFAERPEGSVSTLKIQRTQQEDSAVYLCARSPRTGGSNQPQHFGDGTRLSIL.

The rearrangement links TRBV5-4 to TRBJ1-2; D unresolved. The V and J ends lost 4 bases and 4 bases respectively, with 14 bases between them. CDR1 SGHNT and CDR2 YYREEE come from the germline V gene (reference sequence). The CDR3 has 14 amino acids. The CDR3 is CASSPGDNLYGYTF. DNA for the CDR3: TGTGCCAGCAGCCCCGGCGATAACCTCTATGGCTACACCTTC.

A remark on this clonotype: No conserved phenylalanine or tryptophan ends this CDR3, so it is likely a read error. V usage is TRBV29-1 and J usage is TRBJ2-2; no firm D call. Trimming pared 4 bases from V and 1 base from J, leaving 10 bases between. The CDR3 runs to 14 residues. Germline values: CDR1 SQVTM, CDR2 ANQGSEA. The chain's CDR3 is CSVVQVLNTGELFL. Here the CDR3 DNA reads TGCAGCGTTGTTCAGGTCCTGAACACCGGGGAGCTGTTTTTA.

Turning to this clonotype: The junction differs from germline at one of its ends, possibly a read error. V usage is TRBV6-1 and J usage is TRBJ2-3, with TRBD2 as a possible D gene (5 bases). The CDR3 runs 12 residues. Germline lookup yields CDR1 MNHNS and CDR2 SASEGT. The CDR3 region is CASRASTDPQYF. DNA of the CDR3: TGTGCCAGCAGGGCTAGCACAGATCCGCAGTATTTT.

Details on this clonotype: This could be a read error, since a much larger clone is one nucleotide away. The genes are TRBV6-5 and TRBJ2-3; 11 positions agree with TRBD1. The CDR3 is made up of 15 amino acids. CDR1 and CDR2 (germline): MNHEY, SVGAGI. CDR3 sequence reads: CASATPGQGVDTQCF. In nucleotides, the CDR3 is TGTGCCAGCGCTACACCGGGACAGGGGGTAGATACGCAGTGTTTT.

For this clonotype: The conserved phenylalanine or tryptophan normally closing the CDR3 is absent here, so this likely arose from a read error. The gene calls are TRBV12-3 or TRBV12-4 and TRBJ1-1; possible D gene TRBD1, 5 bases. This CDR3 region has 14 residues. V shed 6 bases and J shed 0 bases, with 11 bases lying between them. Written as DNA, the CDR3 is TGTGCCAGCAGCCCGAGGGGATTGAACACTGAAGCTTTCTGT. Translating it yields CASSPRGLNTEAFC.

The table lists this clonotype with a count of one. The V and J genes are TRBV14 and TRBJ2-3; D possibly corresponds to TRBD2 (6 bases). The CDR3 extends over 12 amino acids. Looked up from germline, CDR1 is SGHDN and CDR2 is FVKESK. V lost 7 bases to trimming and J lost 8 bases, with 13 bases between them. This CDR3 is CASNYSGSTQYF. The CDR3 region has the DNA TGTGCCAGCAACTATTCCGGGAGTACGCAGTATTTT. The whole variable domain, remainder taken from reference TRBV14 and TRBJ2-3, is EAGVTQFPSHSVIEKGQTVTLRCDPISGHDNLYWYRRVMGKEIKFLLHFVKESKQDESGMPNNRFLAERTGGTYSTLKVQPAELEDSGVYFCASNYSGSTQYFGPGTRLTVL.

Points on this clonotype: A much larger clone differs by one base, so this may be a read error. This chain uses TRBV4-1 with TRBJ2-7; 7 nucleotides agree with TRBD2. The germline CDR1 and CDR2 sequences are MGHRA and YSYEKL. The CDR3 has 15 residues. The CDR3 loop is CASSTSGGSSYEQCF. The CDR3 nucleotides read TGCGCCAGCAGCACCTCGGGCGGGAGTTCCTACGAGCAGTGCTTC.

Remarks on this clonotype: Germline is not matched at one junction end, which may reflect a read error. J is TRBJ1-2 and V is TRBV11-2; 10 bases are a match to TRBD1. The CDR3 has 16 residues. Germline CDR1 reads SGHAT; CDR2 reads FQNNGV. CDR3 protein: CASSLVPGQGLVGYTF. CDR3 in DNA: TGTGCCAGCAGCTTAGTTCCGGGACAGGGGTTGGTCGGCTATACCTTC.

To note about this clonotype: With a much larger clone just one base away, this may be a read error. The V gene is TRBV4-1, the J gene TRBJ2-7; 14 bases are a match to TRBD2. Germline V gene data show CDR1 as MGHRA and CDR2 as YSYEKL. The CDR3 loop spans 15 amino acids. The CDR3 loop reads CVSSPGTSGRYEQYF. CDR3 nucleotide sequence: TGCGTCAGCAGCCCGGGGACTAGCGGGAGATACGAGCAGTACTTC.

Details on this clonotype: A read error is possible here, since a much larger clone lies one base away. The genes are TRBV12-3 or TRBV12-4 and TRBJ2-5, with D possibly matching TRBD2 (5 bases). Between the trimmed V and J ends, which lost 5 bases and 5 bases, there was a span of 12 bases. The CDR3 length is 13 residues. The CDR3 loop is CASSGRHGETQYF. The CDR3 nucleotides are TGTGCCAGCAGTGGGAGACACGGGGAGACCCAGTACTTC.

With regard to this clonotype: A read error is possible here, since a much larger clone lies one base away. This chain uses TRBV6-1 with TRBJ1-2; 7 bases are a match to TRBD1. This CDR3 region has 14 residues. Germline V gene sequence: CDR1 MNHNS, CDR2 SASEGT. This CDR3 reads CASSGGTAIYGCTF. The CDR3 nucleotides are TGTGCCAGCAGTGGCGGGACAGCGATCTATGGCTGCACCTTC.

The sample holds a few counts of this clonotype. The J gene is TRBJ2-1, the V gene TRBV5-5; 7 nucleotides align to TRBD2. J was trimmed by 0 bases and V by 2 bases; bases with no gene match: 2. The CDR3 totals 15 residues. The germline V gene encodes CDR1 SGHKS and CDR2 YYEKEE (reference sequence). CDR3 in DNA: TGTGCCAGCAGCTTCATAGCGGGCTCCTACAATGAGCAGTTCTTC. Its translation: CASSFIAGSYNEQFF.

A few counts support this clonotype. The V gene is TRBV5-1, the J gene TRBJ2-5; D may be TRBD1 (6 bases). The V and J ends lost 4 bases and 1 base respectively, with 17 bases between them. Germline V gene lookup returns CDR1 SGHRS and CDR2 YFSETQ. CDR3 size: 16 residues. CDR3 coding DNA: TGCGCCAGCAGCCCGGTAGGACAGTCCCCCCAAGAGACCCAGTACTTC. Translated: CASSPVGQSPQETQYF.